The subject of this entry is one TCR beta chain. This entry is derived from a study of T cell responses to AZD1222 COVID-19 vaccine. Profiling relied on immunoSEQ multiplex PCR, and the TCRdb table lists in-frame clones only, not all of them. The sample comprises around 120,000 clones, about nine tenths of which are singletons, and around 14% rests with the top ten. The CDR3 has 15 residues. The V end lost 0 bases, the J end lost 4 bases, and 11 bases lay between the germline ends. Germline lookup yields CDR1 SGHRS and CDR2 YFSETQ. This receptor was identified in an adult in good health. This sequence joins TRBV5-1 and TRBJ2-1; maybe TRBD1 (5 bases). The input for sequencing was peripheral blood, taken on day 0 of AZD1222 vaccination. The CDR3: CASSLGNAGYNEQFF. CDR3 sequence (DNA): TGCGCCAGCAGCTTGGGGAATGCAGGGTACAATGAGCAGTTCTTC.